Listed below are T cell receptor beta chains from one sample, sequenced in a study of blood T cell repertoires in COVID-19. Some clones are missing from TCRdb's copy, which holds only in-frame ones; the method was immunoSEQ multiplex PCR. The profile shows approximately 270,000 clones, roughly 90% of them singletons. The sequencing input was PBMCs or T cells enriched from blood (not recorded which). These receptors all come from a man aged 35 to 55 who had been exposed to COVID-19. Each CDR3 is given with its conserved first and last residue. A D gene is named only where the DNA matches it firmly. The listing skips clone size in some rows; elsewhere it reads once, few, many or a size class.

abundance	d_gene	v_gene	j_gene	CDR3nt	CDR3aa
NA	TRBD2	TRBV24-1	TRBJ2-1	TGTGCCACCAGTGCTGCCGGGACTAGCGGGACCAATGAGCAGTTCTTC	CATSAAGTSGTNEQFF
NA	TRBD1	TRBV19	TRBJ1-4	TGTGCCAGTAGTACCCTCGGGACAGGGGGAAAACTGTTTTTT	CASSTLGTGGKLFF
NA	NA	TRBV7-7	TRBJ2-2	TGTGCCAGCAGCAAAGGGGGGGTTAACGCCGGGGAGCTGTTTTTT	CASSKGGVNAGELFF
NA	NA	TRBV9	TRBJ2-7	TGTGCCAGCAGCTTCGCACAGAACCCCCTTGGAGAGCAGTACTTC	CASSFAQNPLGEQYF
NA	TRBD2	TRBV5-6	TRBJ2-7	TGTGCCAGCAGCTTGGGACTAGCGGGGTCCTACGAGCAGTACTTC	CASSLGLAGSYEQYF
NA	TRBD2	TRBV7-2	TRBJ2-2	TGTGCCAGCAGCAGGACTAGCGGGAACACCGGGGAGCTGTTTTTT	CASSRTSGNTGELFF
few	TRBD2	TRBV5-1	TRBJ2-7	TGCGCCAGCAGCCTGACTAGCGGGACCCTCGAGCAGTACTTC	CASSLTSGTLEQYF
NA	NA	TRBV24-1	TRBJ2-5	TGTGCCACCAGTGATTTGCAGGCCAACCAAGAGACCCAGTACTTC	CATSDLQANQETQYF
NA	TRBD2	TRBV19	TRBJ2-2	TGTGCCAGTAGGACTAGCCTTACCGGGGAGCTGTTTTTT	CASRTSLTGELFF
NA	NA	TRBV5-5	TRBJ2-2	TGTGCCAGCAGCTTGGAAGGGGGAAATACCGGGGAGCTGTTTTTT	CASSLEGGNTGELFF
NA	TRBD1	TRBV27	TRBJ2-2	TGTGCCAGCAGTTCCCGGACAGGGTTGGCCACCGGGGAGCTGTTTTTT	CASSSRTGLATGELFF
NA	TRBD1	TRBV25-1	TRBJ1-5	TGTGCCAGCAGTGAAGCCGGGACAGGGGGCAATCAGCCCCAGCATTTT	CASSEAGTGGNQPQHF
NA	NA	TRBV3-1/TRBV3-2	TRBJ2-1	TGTGCCAGCAGCCAAGATAATCGGAGTCTGTTCTTC	CASSQDNRSLFF